This TCR beta chain stems from a study of blood T cell repertoires in COVID-19. Study in general: The United States, Italy and Spain supplied acute and convalescent COVID-19 samples.

Study processing details: Amplification from reference gene primers served as the basis for estimated nucleated cell counts. The protocol was immunoSEQ multiplex PCR, while the TCRdb copy is restricted to in-frame clones and leaves out a portion. V, J and clone size were drawn from that table, and D and trimming were deduced from the DNA. The sample holds 60,000 to 75,000 clones, roughly nine tenths seen once. The CDR3 is 15 amino acids. The germline CDR1 and CDR2 sequences are SGHNT and YYREEE (reference sequence). V trimming: 4 bases; J trimming: 10 bases; junction bases outside the gene matches: 13.

This rearrangement joins TRBV5-4 to TRBJ1-1; 10 positions agree with TRBD1. Sequencing used peripheral blood. This TCR came from a man between 65 and 85 years old with active COVID-19. Here the CDR3 reads CASSLPPGQGTGAFF. CDR3 sequence (DNA): TGTGCCAGCAGCCTGCCCCCGGGACAGGGGACCGGAGCTTTCTTT.